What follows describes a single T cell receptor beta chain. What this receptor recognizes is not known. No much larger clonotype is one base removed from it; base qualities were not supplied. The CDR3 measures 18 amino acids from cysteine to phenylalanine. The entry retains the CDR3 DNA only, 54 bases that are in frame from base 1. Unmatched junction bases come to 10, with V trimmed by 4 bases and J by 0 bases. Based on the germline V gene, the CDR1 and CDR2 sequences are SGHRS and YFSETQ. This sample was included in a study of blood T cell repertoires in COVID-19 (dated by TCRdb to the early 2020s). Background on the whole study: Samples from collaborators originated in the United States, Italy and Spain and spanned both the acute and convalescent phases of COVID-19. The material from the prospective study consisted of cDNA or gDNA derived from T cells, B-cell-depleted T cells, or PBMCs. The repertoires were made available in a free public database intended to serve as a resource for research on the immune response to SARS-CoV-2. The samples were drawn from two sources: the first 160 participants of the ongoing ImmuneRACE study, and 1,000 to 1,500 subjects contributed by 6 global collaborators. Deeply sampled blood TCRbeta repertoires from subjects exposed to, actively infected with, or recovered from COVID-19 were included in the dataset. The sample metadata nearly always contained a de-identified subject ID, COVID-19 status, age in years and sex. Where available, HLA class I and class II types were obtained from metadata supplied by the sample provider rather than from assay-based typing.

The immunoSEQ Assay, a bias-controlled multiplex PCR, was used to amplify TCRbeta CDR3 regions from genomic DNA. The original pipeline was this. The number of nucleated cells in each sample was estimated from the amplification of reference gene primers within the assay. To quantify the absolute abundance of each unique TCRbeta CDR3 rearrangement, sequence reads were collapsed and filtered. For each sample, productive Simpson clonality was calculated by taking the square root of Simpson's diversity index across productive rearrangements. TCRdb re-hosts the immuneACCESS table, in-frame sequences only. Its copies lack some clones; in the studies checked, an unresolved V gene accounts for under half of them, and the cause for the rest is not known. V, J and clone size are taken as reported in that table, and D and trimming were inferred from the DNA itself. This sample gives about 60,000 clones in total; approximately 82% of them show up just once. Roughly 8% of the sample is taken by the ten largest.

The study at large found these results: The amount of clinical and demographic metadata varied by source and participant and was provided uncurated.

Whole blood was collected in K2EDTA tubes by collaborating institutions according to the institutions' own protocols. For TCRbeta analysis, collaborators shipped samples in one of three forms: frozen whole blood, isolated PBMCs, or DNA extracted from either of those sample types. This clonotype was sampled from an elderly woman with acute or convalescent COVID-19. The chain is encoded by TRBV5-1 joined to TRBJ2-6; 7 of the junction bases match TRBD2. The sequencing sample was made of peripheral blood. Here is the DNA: TGCGCCAGCAGCCCGTGGGGGGGATCATACTCTGGGGCCAACGTCCTGACTTTC. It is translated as CASSPWGGSYSGANVLTF.